This T cell receptor beta chain stems from a study of identical twins listed by TCRdb under 2016. Turning to the overall study: To test whether fetal clonotypes persist, this study deep-sequenced TCR alpha and beta repertoires from monozygotic twins, from unrelated adults of various ages, and from cord blood. To rule out contamination, the twin experiments were replicated at different times with different library preparation protocols. Study-wide findings and limitations: In beta out-of-frame sequences, excess twin sharing was weaker, because having fewer shared sequences lowered the signal-to-noise ratio. Invariant T cells such as MAIT and iNKT could partly confound zero-insertion analyses, although diverse VJ usage argued against such confounding for most clonotypes. Out-of-frame TCR alpha sequences shared between twins showed an excess of low generation-probability sequences compared with coincidental sharing between unrelated individuals. Out-of-frame TCR alpha sharing in monozygotic twins was systematically underestimated by recombination models, whereas sharing between unrelated individuals was in agreement with the recombination models. Fewer insertions were carried by abundant cord blood beta clonotypes, a similar but weaker trend appeared in young adult naive repertoires, and no such trend appeared in memory repertoires. Because the same donors could not be followed over many years, the conclusions relied on cross-sectional statistical analysis.

Library creation used 5' RACE. This sample was sequenced with an Illumina HiSeq 2000. Template switching added a universal primer binding site, and the final cDNA carried a unique molecular identifier that allowed TCR cDNA molecules to be counted accurately. Specific primers in the conserved constant-segment region were used to synthesize first-strand cDNA for TCR alpha and beta chains. Each cDNA library was double barcoded, with a SMART-Mk sample barcode plus Illumina barcodes, to control for contamination. TruSeq adapter sequences along with Illumina sample barcodes were introduced in two successive PCR steps. Sequencing of the TCR alpha and beta cDNA libraries was done on the Illumina HiSeq platform using custom primers. Per the source publication's procedure: MiGEC processed the raw reads to extract unique molecular identifiers, while MiXCR was used to determine the CDR3 positions. Recombination models were inferred per individual with the repgenHMM and IGoR tools using an EM algorithm. The analysis of shared clonotypes was done with the tcR package in R, with sharing normalized by the product of cloneset sizes. To study raw recombination free of thymic and clonal selection effects, out-of-frame nonproductive sequences were analyzed. TCRdb redid the processing of the public reads, applying fastp at Q25 and MiXCR, and retained in-frame beta chains. Identical CDR3 proteins give one entry, which carries the most common genes and DNA. The V and J calls reflect TCRdb's pipeline rather than the authors' work. The sample table records 400,000 to 600,000 distinct CDR3 sequences; 20% to 25% of these occur just once. Of the sample, about 0.48% is held by the ten largest clones.

Every donor in the study was a healthy Caucasian. The twin cohort comprised three pairs of female monozygotic twins, all aged about 18 to 30 years. Positive isolation kits from Invitrogen were used to isolate the CD4+ and CD8+ T cell populations. Concerning this clonotype itself: There is no known antigen for this receptor. Nothing much larger sits one base from this clone, and base qualities are not available.

V is shortened by 5 bases, J by 8 bases, and the region joining them spans 24 bases. Via the germline V gene (reference sequence), CDR1 is SEHNR and CDR2 FQNEAQ. From its cysteine to its phenylalanine, the CDR3 spans 17 amino acids. The only DNA kept is the CDR3, 51 bases in frame from the first base. This sample also appeared in a second study, on yellow fever vaccine responses in identical twins. According to the second study: The T cell response to vaccination in identical twins was reported by the authors to appear partly convergent and partly personalized. In the study, vaccine-responding T cell clones were precisely tracked in identical twins.

The source is a woman aged 18-29 years in good health. The chain joins TRBV7-9 to TRBJ1-4; no D gene can be assigned with confidence. Sequencing was done on a sample of CD4+ T cells sorted from blood. The nucleotides are TGTGCCAGCAGCCCGGCGGCGGGCCTCACCTCGGGGGAAAAACTGTTTTTT. This encodes CASSPAAGLTSGEKLFF.